This passage covers 6 T cell receptor beta chains from one sample sequenced in a study of blood T cells in healthy people across ages. Using a J-beta primer mix together with a sample-barcoded 5' primer, a second PCR was run for roughly 6 to 11 cycles. TCRdb re-called the 5' RACE reads through MiXCR, storing one row per CDR3 protein. The profile shows about 800,000 distinct CDR3 sequences, roughly 25% of them singletons. This same sample was also part of a study on T cells of mothers and their children.

The sample taken for sequencing was blood. These receptors came from a boy between 10 and 17 years old in good health.

J is TRBJ1-1 and V is TRBV4-2; D uncertain. V gave up 3 bases and J gave up 7 bases, with 12 bases separating them. CDR1 and CDR2 from the germline V gene are LGHNA and YNFKEQ. This CDR3 region has 13 residues. The CDR3 loop is CASSQGISGEAFF. DNA of the CDR3: TGTGCCAGCAGCCAGGGGATTTCGGGTGAAGCTTTCTTT.

The V gene is TRBV29-1, the J gene TRBJ2-7; TRBD1 agrees at 7 bases. CDR1 and CDR2 from the germline V gene are SQVTM and ANQGSEA. J gave up 0 bases and V 7 bases, and 6 bases lay outside the gene matches. CDR3 length: 13 residues. This CDR3 is CSASRDSSYEQYF. The CDR3 nucleotides are TGCAGCGCATCTAGGGACAGCTCCTACGAGCAGTACTTC.

V and J are TRBV7-6 and TRBJ1-2, with TRBD1 as a possible D gene (5 bases). V lost 5 bases and J lost 5, with 12 bases in between. Germline lookup yields CDR1 SGHVS and CDR2 FNYEAQ. The CDR3 length is 13 residues. The CDR3 protein is CASSRGLEYGYTF. The CDR3 coding sequence is TGTGCCAGCAGCCGGGGACTGGAGTATGGCTACACCTTC.

The chain's CDR3 is CASRSPGGAETQYF. The CDR3 DNA reads TGTGCCAGCAGGTCCCCGGGGGGAGCAGAGACCCAGTACTTC. V gene TRBV28 combines with J gene TRBJ2-5; TRBD2 aligns across 7 bases. V lost 6 bases, J lost 4 bases, and 8 bases stayed unmatched. The CDR3 contains 14 residues. Per the germline V gene, CDR1 is MDHEN and CDR2 is SYDVKM.

A single count supports this clonotype. The rearrangement joins TRBV13 to TRBJ2-4; no firm D call. V dropped 5 bases and J dropped 8 bases, with 13 bases sitting between them. Germline V gene sequence: CDR1 PRHDT, CDR2 FYEKMQ (reference sequence). The CDR3 extends over 13 amino acids. The CDR3 sequence is CASSEDRKDIQYF. The CDR3 DNA reads as TGTGCCAGCAGCGAGGACCGGAAGGACATTCAGTACTTC.

This clonotype was recorded a few times. The rearrangement uses TRBV29-1 and TRBJ2-2; D unclear. The CDR3 spans 13 residues. Germline CDR1 is SQVTM and CDR2 is ANQGSEA. Trimming shortened V by 3 bases and J by 2 bases, and 7 bases separated the two germline ends. As DNA, the CDR3 is TGCAGCGTTGATCCCCTCAACACCGGGGAGCTGTTTTTT. Residues: CSVDPLNTGELFF.